This record concerns one T cell receptor (beta chain) sequence. This specimen comes from a study of blood T cell repertoires in COVID-19. Study information: The United States, Italy and Spain were the sources of the acute and convalescent COVID-19 samples. The analysed material was cDNA or gDNA that came from T cells, B-cell-depleted T cells, or PBMCs.

The CDR3 is 15 residues long. Germline V lookup: CDR1 MDHEN, CDR2 SYDVKM. Losses at the gene ends were 7 bases for V and 4 bases for J; bases not matched to a gene: 10. The authors' processing: Reference gene primer amplification in the assay estimated nucleated cell counts. Sequencing was performed with immunoSEQ multiplex PCR; in TCRdb, only in-frame clones are kept and a portion is missing. The V and J calls and clone size are taken from that table; D and trimming were inferred from the DNA. The data show some 130,000 clones, with 65% to 90% seen just once and 8% to 9.5% held by the top ten. Sequenced material: peripheral blood. The genes are TRBV28 and TRBJ2-1; the match to TRBD2 covers 7 bases. This sequence originates from a woman between 55 and 75 years old with active or convalescent COVID-19. As DNA, the CDR3 is TGTGCCAGCACTGGGACTAACCCCTTTTACAATGAGCAGTTCTTC. Protein sequence: CASTGTNPFYNEQFF.